The present entry profiles one TCR beta chain with its context. This sample is part of a study of blood T cell repertoires in COVID-19. Study information: Sites across the United States, Italy and Spain contributed samples from acute and convalescent COVID-19. Nucleic acid was either cDNA or gDNA, and it came from T cells, B-cell-depleted T cells, or PBMCs.

Methods used by the authors: Scientists estimated how many nucleated cells there were by amplifying reference gene primers. The method was immunoSEQ multiplex PCR; TCRdb's version includes in-frame clones alone and lacks a portion of them. The DNA gave D and trimming, while V, J and clone size come from that table. The sample has approximately 77,000 clones; 75% to 85% are singletons. The germline gives CDR1 MNHEY, CDR2 SVGEGT. The V and J ends lost 2 bases and 5 bases respectively, with 12 bases between them. The CDR3 spans 14 residues. The gene calls are TRBV6-2 or TRBV6-3 and TRBJ2-5; a weak D match, TRBD2 (6 bases). The sample comprised peripheral blood. This clonotype was obtained from a woman aged 70-85 years with acute or convalescent COVID-19. CDR3 protein: CASSYTGGYETQYF. For the CDR3, the DNA is TGTGCCAGCAGTTACACAGGAGGGTACGAGACCCAGTACTTC.